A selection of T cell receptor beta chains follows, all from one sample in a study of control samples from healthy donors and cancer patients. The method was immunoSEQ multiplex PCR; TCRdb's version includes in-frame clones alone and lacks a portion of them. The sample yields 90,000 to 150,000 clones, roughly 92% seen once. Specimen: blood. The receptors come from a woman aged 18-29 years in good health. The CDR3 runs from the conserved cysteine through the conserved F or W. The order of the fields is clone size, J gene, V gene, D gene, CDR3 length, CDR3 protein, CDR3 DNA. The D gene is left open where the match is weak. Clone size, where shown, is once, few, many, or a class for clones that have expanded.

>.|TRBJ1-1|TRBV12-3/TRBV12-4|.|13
CASSADRNTEAFF
TGTGCCAGCAGTGCGGACAGGAACACTGAAGCTTTCTTT
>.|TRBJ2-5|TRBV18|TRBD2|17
CASSPRRTSGGQGSQYF
TGTGCCAGCTCACCCCGAAGGACTAGCGGGGGCCAAGGGTCCCAGTACTTC
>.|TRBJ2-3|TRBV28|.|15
CASSLENPGTDTQYF
TGTGCCAGCAGTCTCGAGAATCCTGGCACAGATACGCAGTATTTT
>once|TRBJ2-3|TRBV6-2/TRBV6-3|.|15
CASSDRDWVEDTQYF
TGTGCCAGCAGCGACCGGGACTGGGTGGAAGATACGCAGTATTTT
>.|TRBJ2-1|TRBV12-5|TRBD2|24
CASGLVYQLRGARGGATGHNEQFF
TGTGCTAGTGGTTTGGTATATCAACTAAGAGGGGCTCGCGGGGGGGCTACGGGACACAATGAGCAGTTCTTC
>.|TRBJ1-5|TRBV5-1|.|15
CASSISGNSNQPQHF
TGCGCCAGCAGCATCTCAGGGAATAGCAATCAGCCCCAGCATTTT
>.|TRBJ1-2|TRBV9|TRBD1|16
CASRGQGAGLFYGYTF
TGTGCCAGCAGGGGACAGGGGGCAGGACTATTCTATGGCTACACCTTC
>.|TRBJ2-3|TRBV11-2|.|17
CASRRGGLPNRTDTQYF
TGTGCCAGCAGACGAGGGGGTCTACCGAATCGCACAGATACGCAGTATTTT
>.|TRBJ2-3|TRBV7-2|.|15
CASSLRGGASDTQYF
TGTGCCAGCAGCTTACGAGGGGGGGCCTCAGATACGCAGTATTTT
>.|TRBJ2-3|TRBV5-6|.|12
CASTTYTDTQYF
TGTGCCAGTACAACGTACACAGATACGCAGTATTTT
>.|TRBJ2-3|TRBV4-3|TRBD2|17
CASSQEPRGGSTDTQYF
TGCGCCAGCAGCCAAGAACCCCGCGGGGGAAGCACAGATACGCAGTATTTT
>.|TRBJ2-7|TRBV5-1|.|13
CASRVGAGFEQYF
TGCGCCAGCAGGGTAGGGGCTGGCTTTGAGCAGTACTTC
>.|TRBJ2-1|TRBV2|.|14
CASFQLLGYNEQFF
TGTGCCAGCTTTCAATTATTAGGGTACAATGAGCAGTTCTTC
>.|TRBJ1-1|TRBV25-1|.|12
CASSELGMEAFF
TGTGCCAGCAGTGAATTGGGGATGGAAGCTTTCTTT
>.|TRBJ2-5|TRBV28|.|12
CASSFRQETQYF
TGTGCCAGCAGTTTTAGACAAGAGACCCAGTACTTC
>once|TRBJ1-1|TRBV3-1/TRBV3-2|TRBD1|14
CASVDRAKDTEAFF
TGTGCCAGCGTAGACAGGGCTAAAGACACTGAAGCTTTCTTT
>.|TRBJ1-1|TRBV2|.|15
CASSEAGQVGAEAFF
TGTGCCAGCAGTGAAGCTGGTCAGGTTGGGGCTGAAGCTTTCTTT
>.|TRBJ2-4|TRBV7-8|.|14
CASSLEAAKNIQYF
TGTGCCAGCAGCTTAGAAGCTGCCAAAAACATTCAGTACTTC
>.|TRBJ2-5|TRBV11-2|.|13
CASSLVVGETQYF
TGTGCCAGCAGCTTAGTAGTTGGAGAGACCCAGTACTTC
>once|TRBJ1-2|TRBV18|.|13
CASSPGRVYGYTF
TGTGCCAGCTCACCAGGCAGGGTGTATGGCTACACCTTC
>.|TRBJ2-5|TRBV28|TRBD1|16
CATYQPGQGVQETQYF
TGTGCCACCTACCAACCGGGACAGGGAGTACAAGAGACCCAGTACTTC
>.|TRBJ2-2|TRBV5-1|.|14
CASSFDGNTGELFF
TGCGCCAGCAGCTTTGACGGGAACACCGGGGAGCTGTTTTTT
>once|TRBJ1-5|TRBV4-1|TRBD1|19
CASSQDLEQGADSNQPQHF
TGCGCCAGCAGCCAAGACCTGGAACAGGGGGCGGATAGCAATCAGCCCCAGCATTTT
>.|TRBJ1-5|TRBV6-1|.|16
CASSESQGYSNQPQHF
TGTGCCAGCAGTGAAAGCCAGGGTTATAGCAATCAGCCCCAGCATTTT
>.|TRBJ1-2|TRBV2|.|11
CASSENYGYTF
TGTGCCAGCAGCGAGAACTATGGCTACACCTTC
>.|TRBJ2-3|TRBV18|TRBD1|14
CASSPPTGTDTQYF
TGTGCCAGCTCACCACCGACAGGGACAGATACGCAGTATTTT
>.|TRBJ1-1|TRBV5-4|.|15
CASSLTGHPNTEAFF
TGTGCCAGCAGCTTAACGGGACACCCGAACACTGAAGCTTTCTTT
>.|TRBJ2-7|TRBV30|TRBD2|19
CAWRGAGGPYQLRNYEQYF
TGTGCCTGGAGGGGGGCGGGAGGGCCCTACCAATTAAGGAACTACGAGCAGTACTTC
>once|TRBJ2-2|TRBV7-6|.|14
CASSLGTTTGELFF
TGTGCCAGCAGCTTGGGGACAACCACCGGGGAGCTGTTTTTT
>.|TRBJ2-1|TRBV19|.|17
CASSMVSGPGSYNEQFF
TGTGCCAGTAGTATGGTCTCGGGGCCGGGCTCCTACAATGAGCAGTTCTTC
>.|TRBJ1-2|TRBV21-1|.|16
CASSKAGRNPTYGYTF
TGTGCCAGCAGCAAAGCGGGTAGGAATCCGACCTATGGCTACACCTTC
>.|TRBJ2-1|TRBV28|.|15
CASSFAGISYNEQFF
TGTGCCAGCAGTTTCGCGGGTATCTCCTACAATGAGCAGTTCTTC
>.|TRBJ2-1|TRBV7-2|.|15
CASSPSQGRGSEQFF
TGTGCCAGCAGCCCCTCCCAGGGGCGGGGAAGTGAGCAGTTCTTC
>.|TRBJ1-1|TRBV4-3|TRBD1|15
CASSSRTDRRGGAFF
TGCGCCAGCAGCTCCCGAACGGACAGGCGGGGAGGCGCTTTCTTT
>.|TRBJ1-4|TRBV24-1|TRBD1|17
CATSDSTGSGTNEKLFF
TGTGCCACCAGTGATTCGACAGGGAGCGGAACTAATGAAAAACTGTTTTTT
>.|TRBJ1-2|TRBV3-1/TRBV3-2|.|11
CASSRLYGYTF
TGTGCCAGCAGCCGGTTGTATGGCTACACCTTC
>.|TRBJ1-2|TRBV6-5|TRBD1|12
CASRDRANGYTF
TGTGCCAGCAGGGACAGGGCTAATGGCTACACCTTC
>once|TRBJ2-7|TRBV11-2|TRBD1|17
CASSLDVMTGASYEQYF
TGTGCCAGCAGCTTAGATGTCATGACAGGGGCCTCCTACGAGCAGTACTTC
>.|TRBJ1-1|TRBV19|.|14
CASSYRQAGAEAFF
TGTGCCAGTAGTTATCGACAGGCGGGCGCTGAAGCTTTCTTT
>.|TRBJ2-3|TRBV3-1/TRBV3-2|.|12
CASSSGGDTQYF
TGTGCCAGCAGCTCCGGAGGGGATACGCAGTATTTT
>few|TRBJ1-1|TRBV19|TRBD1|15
CASSSRQGSDTEAFF
TGTGCCAGTAGTTCAAGACAGGGTTCGGACACTGAAGCTTTCTTT
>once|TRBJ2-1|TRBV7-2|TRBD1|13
CASSPRTGHRQFF
TGTGCCAGCAGCCCTCGGACAGGGCATAGGCAGTTCTTC
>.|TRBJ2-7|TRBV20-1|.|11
CSAPISGEQYF
TGCAGTGCCCCTATTTCGGGGGAGCAGTACTTC
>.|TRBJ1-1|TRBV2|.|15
CASNRRPEGSSEAFF
TGTGCCAGCAATCGACGGCCGGAGGGAAGTTCTGAAGCTTTCTTT
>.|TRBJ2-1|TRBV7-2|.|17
CASMDRRQAGRRNEQFF
TGTGCCAGCATGGACAGGAGGCAAGCGGGACGACGCAATGAGCAGTTCTTC
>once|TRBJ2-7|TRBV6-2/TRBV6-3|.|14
CASSYERLAYEQYF
TGTGCCAGCAGTTACGAGCGACTGGCCTACGAGCAGTACTTC
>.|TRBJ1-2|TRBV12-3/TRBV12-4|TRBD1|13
CASRDRAPDGYTF
TGTGCCAGCAGGGACAGGGCCCCCGACGGCTACACCTTC
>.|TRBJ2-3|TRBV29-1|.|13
CSGADRRTDTQYF
TGCAGCGGTGCGGACAGACGCACAGATACGCAGTATTTT
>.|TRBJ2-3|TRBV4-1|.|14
CASSQEGGPSTQYF
TGCGCCAGCAGCCAAGAGGGCGGACCCTCAACGCAGTATTTT
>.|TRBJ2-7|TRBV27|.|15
CASRAAGAPSYEQYF
TGTGCCAGCAGGGCCGCGGGGGCCCCATCCTACGAGCAGTACTTC
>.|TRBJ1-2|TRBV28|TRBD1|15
CASSLRQGRVYGYTF
TGTGCCAGCAGCCTCCGACAGGGGAGAGTCTATGGCTACACCTTC
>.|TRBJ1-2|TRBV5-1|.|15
CASSAYRELQNGYTF
TGCGCCAGCAGCGCTTACAGGGAGCTACAAAATGGCTACACCTTC